The sequence of this T cell receptor (beta chain) was determined in a study of T cells expressing NK-cell markers. TCRdb reprocessed the 5' RACE reads and stores each CDR3 protein as one record, lacking DNA. This listing includes around 380,000 distinct CDR3 sequences. Germline loops: CDR1 SGHDN, CDR2 FVKESK. This CDR3 has 14 amino acids. The sample comprised blood T cells: a sorted CD56 or NKG2C T cell subset, CD4+ or CD8+ T cells, or bulk PBMC T cells (not recorded which). The sequence was collected from a woman in her forties or fifties in good health. The chain is built from TRBV14 and TRBJ2-7. The CDR3 sequence: CASSQVTSSYEQYF. The full variable domain, rest sourced from reference TRBV14 and TRBJ2-7, is EAGVTQFPSHSVIEKGQTVTLRCDPISGHDNLYWYRRVMGKEIKFLLHFVKESKQDESGMPNNRFLAERTGGTYSTLKVQPAELEDSGVYFCASSQVTSSYEQYFGPGTRLTVT.